A selection of T cell receptor beta chains follows, all from one sample in a study of blood T cell repertoires in COVID-19. The repertoire was sequenced with immunoSEQ multiplex PCR; TCRdb's copy has only in-frame clones and lacks some. The table has approximately 150,000 clones, 81% seen once; the top ten hold 9.5% to 12%. The sequencing input was peripheral blood. Every receptor here comes from a man between 60 and 75 years old with active or convalescent COVID-19. CDR3s include the opening cysteine and the closing phenylalanine or tryptophan. D genes are given only for firm matches. Rows may omit the clone size; those that give it use once, few, many or a size class.

J: TRBJ2-5
V: TRBV28
length: 15
size: once
D: NA
DNA: TGTGCCAGCAGTTTAACGGGGGGCTACCAAGAGACCCAGTACTTC
CDR3: CASSLTGGYQETQYF

J: TRBJ1-3
V: TRBV14
length: 12
size: NA
D: NA
DNA: TGTGCCAGCAGCACGGTTGGAAACACCATATATTTT
CDR3: CASSTVGNTIYF

J: TRBJ2-3
V: TRBV5-1
length: 16
size: NA
D: NA
DNA: TGCGCCAGCAGCCGGGAGAATAGTATAACTCAAGATACGCAGTATTTT
CDR3: CASSRENSITQDTQYF

J: TRBJ2-5
V: TRBV28
length: 13
size: once
D: NA
DNA: TGTGCCAGCAGTTTATCCGTTATCGAGACCCAGTACTTC
CDR3: CASSLSVIETQYF

J: TRBJ1-2
V: TRBV13
length: 13
size: NA
D: NA
DNA: TGTGCCAGCAGCTCACGAGATGTCGAGGGCTACACCTTC
CDR3: CASSSRDVEGYTF

J: TRBJ1-5
V: TRBV10-3
length: 13
size: few
D: NA
DNA: TGTGCCATCAGTGAGTCGGGGGGACAGCCCCAGCATTTT
CDR3: CAISESGGQPQHF

J: TRBJ2-5
V: TRBV6-1
length: 14
size: NA
D: NA
DNA: TGTGCCAGCAGCCCCCTGGGCCCACAAGAGACCCAGTACTTC
CDR3: CASSPLGPQETQYF

J: TRBJ2-1
V: TRBV6-1
length: 15
size: NA
D: NA
DNA: TGTGCCAGCAGTGAAGACGCGGGGGCTTGGAATGAGCAGTTCTTC
CDR3: CASSEDAGAWNEQFF

J: TRBJ2-6
V: TRBV6-5
length: 15
size: NA
D: NA
DNA: TGTGCCAGCAGTCTAAACAGGGCTGGGGCCAACGTCCTGACTTTC
CDR3: CASSLNRAGANVLTF

J: TRBJ2-7
V: TRBV11-3
length: 14
size: once
D: NA
DNA: TGTGCCAGCAGCTTAGGCGGCGGCTCCTACGAGCAGTACTTC
CDR3: CASSLGGGSYEQYF

J: TRBJ1-2
V: TRBV5-6
length: 15
size: once
D: NA
DNA: TGTGCCAGCAGCTTGGGCAGGGTCCCCTTCTATGGCTACACCTTC
CDR3: CASSLGRVPFYGYTF

J: TRBJ1-1
V: TRBV29-1
length: 13
size: NA
D: NA
DNA: TGCAGCGTGGCCCGGGGAGGGAACACTGAAGCTTTCTTT
CDR3: CSVARGGNTEAFF

J: TRBJ2-7
V: TRBV11-3
length: 13
size: NA
D: TRBD1
DNA: TGTGCCAGCAGCTCAGGGACAGGGAACGAGCAGTACTTC
CDR3: CASSSGTGNEQYF

J: TRBJ1-2
V: TRBV7-9
length: 14
size: NA
D: NA
DNA: TGTGCCAGCAGTACTACCGGGACACGTTATGGCTACACCTTC
CDR3: CASSTTGTRYGYTF

J: TRBJ1-5
V: TRBV4-2
length: 17
size: NA
D: NA
DNA: TGTGCCAGCAGCCAAGATCTTCAGGGGCTTTACAATCAGCCCCAGCATTTT
CDR3: CASSQDLQGLYNQPQHF

J: TRBJ1-5
V: TRBV5-1
length: 13
size: NA
D: NA
DNA: TGCGCCAGCAGCTTTTCCCCGGGACAGCCCCAGCATTTT
CDR3: CASSFSPGQPQHF

J: TRBJ2-7
V: TRBV13
length: 16
size: NA
D: TRBD2
DNA: TGTGCCAGCAGCCCCCGTAGCGGGGGGCTTGCTGACGAGCAGTACTTC
CDR3: CASSPRSGGLADEQYF

J: TRBJ2-3
V: TRBV27
length: 16
size: NA
D: TRBD2
DNA: TGTGCCAGCACCCCTGTTCGGGCTAGCGGGAGGTTTACGCAGTATTTT
CDR3: CASTPVRASGRFTQYF

J: TRBJ2-7
V: TRBV3-1/TRBV3-2
length: 11
size: NA
D: NA
DNA: TGTGCCAGTGGGAGAGCCTACGAGCAGTACTTC
CDR3: CASGRAYEQYF

J: TRBJ2-3
V: TRBV18
length: 14
size: NA
D: NA
DNA: TGTGCCAGCTCACCACCGGTAGTGACTAGTCGGCAGTATTTT
CDR3: CASSPPVVTSRQYF

J: TRBJ1-5
V: TRBV3-1/TRBV3-2
length: 19
size: NA
D: TRBD1
DNA: TGTGCCAGCAGCCAAGGGGCAGGGGGTACACGGGCGTGGAATCAGCCCCAGCATTTT
CDR3: CASSQGAGGTRAWNQPQHF

J: TRBJ1-2
V: TRBV7-3
length: 15
size: NA
D: TRBD1
DNA: TGTGCCAGCAGCTTAGAGGGACAGACATTGGGAGGCTACACCTTC
CDR3: CASSLEGQTLGGYTF

J: TRBJ2-4
V: TRBV5-6
length: 16
size: NA
D: NA
DNA: TGTGCCAGCAGCTTGGGAGCTGTATTAGCCAAAAACATTCAGTACTTC
CDR3: CASSLGAVLAKNIQYF

J: TRBJ2-7
V: TRBV9
length: 17
size: NA
D: TRBD2
DNA: TGTGCCAGCAGCCCCCGCCTGGGACTAGCGGGAGTCTACGAGCAGTACTTC
CDR3: CASSPRLGLAGVYEQYF

J: TRBJ2-7
V: TRBV7-2
length: 14
size: NA
D: TRBD2
DNA: TGTGCCAGCAGACCGACTAGCGACTCCTACGAGCAGTACTTC
CDR3: CASRPTSDSYEQYF

J: TRBJ2-5
V: TRBV19
length: 16
size: NA
D: TRBD2
DNA: TGTGCCAGTAGTTCGACTAGCGGGAGGGCCTTAGAGACCCAGTACTTC
CDR3: CASSSTSGRALETQYF

J: TRBJ2-2
V: TRBV24-1
length: 14
size: NA
D: NA
DNA: TGTGCCACCGGCGGGACGCAGAACACCGGGGAGCTGTTTTTT
CDR3: CATGGTQNTGELFF

J: TRBJ1-5
V: TRBV3-1/TRBV3-2
length: 15
size: NA
D: NA
DNA: TGTGCCAGCAGCCAAGATCCGGGTAGCAATCAGCCCCAGCATTTT
CDR3: CASSQDPGSNQPQHF

J: TRBJ2-3
V: TRBV7-6
length: 17
size: NA
D: NA
DNA: TGTGCCAGCAGGCCCGGGACAACTCTCCTTAGCACAGATACGCAGTATTTT
CDR3: CASRPGTTLLSTDTQYF

J: TRBJ2-7
V: TRBV18
length: 14
size: NA
D: TRBD1
DNA: TGTGCCAGCTCACCACGACAGGGATACTACGAGCAGTACTTC
CDR3: CASSPRQGYYEQYF

J: TRBJ2-3
V: TRBV5-4
length: 15
size: NA
D: NA
DNA: TGTGCCAGCAGCTTGGGGCGCAGGGCCCCAGATACGCAGTATTTT
CDR3: CASSLGRRAPDTQYF

J: TRBJ1-6
V: TRBV28
length: 14
size: few
D: NA
DNA: TGTGCCAGCAGTTTTACGGGTTGGAATTCACCCCTCCACTTT
CDR3: CASSFTGWNSPLHF

J: TRBJ1-2
V: TRBV11-1
length: 12
size: NA
D: NA
DNA: TGTGCCAGCAGCCCGGAGGGTCCAGGCTACACCTTC
CDR3: CASSPEGPGYTF

J: TRBJ2-1
V: TRBV9
length: 13
size: NA
D: NA
DNA: TGTGCCAGCAGCGTAGGTTCATACAATGAGCAGTTCTTC
CDR3: CASSVGSYNEQFF

J: TRBJ1-5
V: TRBV11-2
length: 13
size: few
D: NA
DNA: TGTGCCAGCAGCTTAGAGCGGGACCAGCCCCAGCATTTT
CDR3: CASSLERDQPQHF

J: TRBJ2-2
V: TRBV3-1/TRBV3-2
length: 14
size: NA
D: NA
DNA: TGTGCCAGCAGCCGGCTCCTGAACACCGGGGAGCTGTTTTTT
CDR3: CASSRLLNTGELFF

J: TRBJ1-2
V: TRBV5-1
length: 15
size: NA
D: TRBD1
DNA: TGCGCCAGCAGCTCCGGGACAGGGGGCAACTATGGCTACACCTTC
CDR3: CASSSGTGGNYGYTF